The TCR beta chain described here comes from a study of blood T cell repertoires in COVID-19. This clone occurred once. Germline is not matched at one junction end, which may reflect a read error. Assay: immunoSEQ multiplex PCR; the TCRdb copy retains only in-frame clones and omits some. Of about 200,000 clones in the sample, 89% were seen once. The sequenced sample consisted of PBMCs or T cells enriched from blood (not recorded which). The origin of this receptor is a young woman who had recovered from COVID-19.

The CDR3 nucleotides are TGTGCCAGCAGTGATTGGGAGGGACCCACGGTCTTC. Translated, it gives CASSDWEGPTVF. The chain uses TRBV2 and TRBJ1-2, with TRBD1 as a possible D gene (5 bases). Germline V gene lookup returns CDR1 SNHLY and CDR2 FYNNEI. This CDR3 has 12 residues.